Included here is one T cell receptor beta chain sequence, with context. What it recognizes is unknown. The CDR3 has 15 amino acids. Germline CDR1 and CDR2: SGHDT and YYEEEE. Trimming left V 0 bases short and J 4 bases short, with 14 bases between. One entry per CDR3 protein, called by TCRdb with MiXCR from the reads. Found here are some 500,000 distinct CDR3 sequences, 30% to 40% of them singletons; the top ten hold roughly 15%. The data are from a study of T cell repertoires in cytomegalovirus infection. Study-wide context: Selection of CMV epitopes for the study included recently identified HLA-C-restricted and well-studied HLA-B-restricted ones.

Findings of the study overall: Dominant in the ex vivo response were TCR beta clonotypes restricted by HLA-C and specific for CMV.

This chain links TRBV5-6 with TRBJ2-7, with D possibly being TRBD1 (5 bases). The specimen comprised cultured PBMCs, sampled from culture after CMV antigen stimulation. This TCR came from a human donor in good health (CMV status not recorded). Some clones in this sample may be carry-over from other donors' samples. The CDR3 DNA reads as TGTGCCAGCAGCTTGGCAGGGCGGAGTATATACGAGCAGTACTTC. Encoded protein: CASSLAGRSIYEQYF.